This TCR beta chain was captured by sequencing in a study of brain T cells in children with intractable seizures. At least one anti-epileptic drug was given before surgery. The protocol was immunoSEQ multiplex PCR, while the TCRdb copy is restricted to in-frame clones and leaves out a portion. The table includes 50,000 to 80,000 clones, roughly 95% detected once. This CDR3 has 14 residues. The germline V gene has CDR1 LGHNA and CDR2 YSLEER. Between the trimmed V and J ends, which lost 4 bases and 3 bases, there was a span of 9 bases. The sample in question was peripheral blood, obtained at surgery. This receptor was identified in a boy younger than two with focal cortical dysplasia and intractable seizures. The J gene is TRBJ1-4, the V gene TRBV4-3; no clear D. The CDR3 DNA sequence: TGCGCCAGCAGCCGCCGACAAGCTAATGAAAAACTGTTTTTT. Residues: CASSRRQANEKLFF.